What follows are 3 T cell receptor beta chains derived from one specimen sequenced in a study of cytomegalovirus exposure and HLA in healthy donors. Amplification used 60 Vbeta primers and 13 Jbeta primers. Some clones are missing from TCRdb's copy, which holds only in-frame ones; the method was immunoSEQ multiplex PCR. The data hold tens of thousands of clones, with 70% to 80% observed a single time. The sequencing sample was made of PBMCs. These TCRs come from a man in his fifties or sixties in good health and CMV-seropositive.

The chain uses TRBV5-6 and TRBJ1-2; D might be TRBD1 (6 bases). The CDR3 runs 16 residues. V gave up 3 bases and J gave up 5 bases, with 20 bases separating them. Germline-derived CDR1 and CDR2 are SGHDT and YYEEEE. CDR3 bases: TGTGCCAGCAGCTCCTCCGGGACAAGGGGGTCTTATGGCTACACCTTC. Protein: CASSSSGTRGSYGYTF.

The chain combines TRBV11-2 with TRBJ2-1; 12 bases agree with TRBD2. CDR3 length: 18 amino acids. The junction had 16 bases not matched to a gene; V was cut back by 5 bases and J by 8 bases. Germline values: CDR1 SGHAT, CDR2 FQNNGV. In nucleotides, the CDR3 is TGTGCCAGCAGCCCGAGGTGGACTAGCGGGATGGTGTTGGATGAGCAGTTCTTC. Protein sequence: CASSPRWTSGMVLDEQFF.

V usage is TRBV6-5 and J usage is TRBJ2-3, with D possibly TRBD2 on 5 matching bases. Germline CDR1 and CDR2: MNHEY and SVGAGI. This CDR3 region has 13 residues. Trimming removed 7 bases from V and 5 bases from J, with 13 bases in between. The CDR3 region is CASTPPGIDTQYF. The CDR3 coding sequence is TGTGCCAGCACCCCTCCGGGGATAGATACGCAGTATTTT.